This entry lists 7 T cell receptor beta chains sequenced from one sample in a study of blood T cell repertoires in COVID-19. Data came from immunoSEQ multiplex PCR; TCRdb stores just in-frame clones and leaves some out. Of some 99,000 clones in the sample, 81% were seen once. Specimen: peripheral blood. The receptors derive from a woman older than 75 with acute or convalescent COVID-19.

This clone appeared a few times. The genes are TRBV2 and TRBJ1-6; 9 nucleotides align to TRBD1. CDR1 and CDR2 (germline): SNHLY, FYNNEI. The CDR3 consists of 15 residues. The J segment lost 0 bases and the V segment lost 8 bases, leaving 2 bases of the junction unmatched. The CDR3 DNA reads as TGTGCCAGCCGACAGGGGGACTCCTATAATTCACCCCTCCACTTT. It yields the protein CASRQGDSYNSPLHF. Drawing the rest from reference TRBV2 and TRBJ1-6, the complete variable domain is EPEVTQTPSHQVTQMGQEVILRCVPISNHLYFYWYRQILGQKVEFLVSFYNNEISEKSEIFDDQFSVERPDGSNFTLKIRSTKLEDSAMYFCASRQGDSYNSPLHFGNGTRLTVT.

The chain carries TRBV28 and TRBJ2-1; TRBD2 agrees at 9 bases. The CDR3 runs to 16 residues. Germline CDR1 reads MDHEN; CDR2 reads SYDVKM. The junction had 12 bases not matched to a gene; V was cut back by 5 bases and J by 7 bases. The CDR3 loop is CASSHRGSGGINEQFF. CDR3 bases: TGTGCCAGCAGTCACCGGGGTAGCGGGGGTATTAATGAGCAGTTCTTC.

This chain joins TRBV27 and TRBJ2-7; a possible D gene is TRBD2 (7 bases). Germline lookup yields CDR1 MNHEY and CDR2 SMNVEV (reference sequence). V lost 5 bases, J lost 3 bases, and 14 bases lay in between. CDR3 length: 14 amino acids. The CDR3 nucleotides read TGTGCCAGCAGTAGCCAGCGGGGACACTACGAGCAGTACTTC. This sequence encodes CASSSQRGHYEQYF.

The chain has TRBV5-1 and TRBJ1-1; 10 nucleotides match TRBD1. From germline, CDR1 is SGHRS and CDR2 YFSETQ. This CDR3 has 17 amino acids. The ends lost 2 bases at V and 1 base at J; junction bases unmatched: 8. The CDR3 region is CASSLKGQGQSNTEAFF. CDR3 sequence (DNA): TGCGCCAGCAGCTTAAAGGGACAGGGGCAATCGAACACTGAAGCTTTCTTT.

The J gene is TRBJ1-1, the V gene TRBV29-1; 9 bases map to TRBD1. V shed 7 bases, J shed 3 bases, and the junction held 18 bases outside the gene matches. Germline CDR1 reads SQVTM; CDR2 reads ANQGSEA. This CDR3 spans 17 amino acids. Here the CDR3 DNA reads TGCAGCGCTAGTCCCGGGACAGGGAACGTAGGGTACACTGAAGCTTTCTTT. Translation: CSASPGTGNVGYTEAFF.

The chain uses TRBV3-1 (or the pseudogene TRBV3-2) and TRBJ2-5; D unclear. Germline CDR1 and CDR2: LGHDT and YNNKEL (reference sequence). The CDR3 contains 15 residues. V shed 0 bases and J shed 2 bases, with 10 bases lying between them. The CDR3 DNA is TGTGCCAGCAGCCAAGACTACCTCCGACAAGAGACCCAGTACTTC. This gives the protein CASSQDYLRQETQYF.

The CDR3 DNA reads as TGTGCCAGCAGGAGACAGCGTGGCGAAAAACTGTTTTTT. Translation: CASRRQRGEKLFF. The rearrangement uses TRBV7-2 and TRBJ1-4; D is possibly TRBD1 (5 bases). CDR3 length equals 13 residues. Trimming took 6 bases from V and 8 from J, leaving 13 bases between them. The V gene's germline CDR1 is SGHTA and CDR2 FQGNSA.